The source of this TCR beta chain is a study of T cells in Graves' hyperthyroidism and ophthalmopathy. RNA transcripts provided the source from which TCR beta CDR3 regions were amplified. The TCR CDR3 first-round RT-PCR relied on the HTBI primer set. TCRdb recomputed calls from the multiplex PCR reads with MiXCR, one row per CDR3 protein. Of some 560,000 distinct CDR3 sequences listed, 15% to 18% were seen once; the top ten hold about 7%. V was shortened by 6 bases and J by 5 bases, with 10 bases between the two germline ends. The germline gives CDR1 SGHTA, CDR2 FQGNSA. The CDR3 length is 13 residues. This clonotype was seen more than once but under ten times.

The sequenced sample was blood. The chain is built from TRBV7-2 and TRBJ2-2; unclear D gene. This receptor was taken from a woman aged 25 to 39 with Graves' hyperthyroidism. Here the CDR3 reads CASRPGRTGELFF. As DNA, the CDR3 is TGTGCCAGCAGACCAGGACGAACCGGGGAGCTGTTTTTT.